These 13 T cell receptor beta chains originate from one sample sequenced in a study of blood T cells in healthy people across ages (dated by TCRdb to the mid-2010s). The library relied on 5' RACE. Sequenced on an Illumina HiSeq 2500. A second PCR of about 7 to 12 cycles was run with a J-beta primer mix and a sample-barcoded 5' primer. Using fastp at Q25 and MiXCR, TCRdb reprocessed the public reads and kept productive beta chains. Each record represents a unique CDR3 protein, reported with the most common genes and DNA among its rows. The sample includes about 690,000 distinct CDR3 sequences, with around 38% observed a single time. The ten largest make up about 32% of the sample. The sequenced material came from blood. The origin of the receptors is a man at least 80 years old in good health.

The chain combines TRBV28 with TRBJ1-4, with D possibly being TRBD1 (5 bases). CDR3 length: 15 amino acids. V dropped 6 bases and J dropped 4 bases, with 15 bases sitting between them. Germline V gives CDR1 MDHEN, CDR2 SYDVKM. The CDR3 reads CASRRSTGSNEKLFF. CDR3 nucleotides: TGTGCCAGCAGACGCAGCACAGGTAGTAATGAAAAACTGTTTTTT.

Of note for this clonotype: This may be a read error: a much more frequent sequence differs by one nucleotide. This rearrangement joins TRBV20-1 to TRBJ2-5; D might be TRBD2 (6 bases). The length of the CDR3 is 15 residues. Germline V CDR1 and CDR2: DFQATT, SNEGSKA (reference sequence). V dropped 4 bases and J dropped 4 bases, with 19 bases sitting between them. CDR3 loop: CSAILSAGGSETQYF. The CDR3 nucleotides are TGCAGTGCTATACTCTCGGCCGGAGGGTCAGAGACCCAGTACTTC.

V is TRBV25-1 and J is TRBJ2-1, with a possible D match to TRBD2 (6 bases). There are 15 residues in the CDR3. Germline CDR1 reads MGHDK; CDR2 reads SYGVNS. Trimming shortened V by 6 bases and J by 7 bases, and 19 bases separated the two germline ends. Written as DNA, the CDR3 is TGTGCCAGCAGAGAAGACGGGGCAGGGAGGAATGAGCAGTTCTTC. Translation gives CASREDGAGRNEQFF.

This chain joins TRBV25-1 and TRBJ2-7; 8 bases match TRBD1. V gave up 0 bases and J gave up 0 bases; unmatched junction bases: 4. Looked up from germline, CDR1 is MGHDK and CDR2 is SYGVNS. The CDR3 totals 16 residues. CDR3 DNA sequence: TGTGCCAGCAGTGAATATGACAGGGGAGGCTCCTACGAGCAGTACTTC. It specifies CASSEYDRGGSYEQYF.

V usage is TRBV30 and J usage is TRBJ2-1, with D hard to call. V lost 2 bases and J lost 5, with 4 bases in between. CDR1 and CDR2 from the germline V gene are GTSNPN and SVGIG (reference sequence). The CDR3 is 11 amino acids. The CDR3 protein is CAWSLNNEQFF. As DNA, the CDR3 is TGTGCCTGGAGTCTGAACAATGAGCAGTTCTTC.

Notes on this clonotype: This may stem from a read error, because a much larger clone lies one nucleotide away. The chain joins TRBV12-3 or TRBV12-4 to TRBJ2-4, with D possibly matching TRBD2 (7 bases). CDR3 length equals 16 residues. The V gene lost 5 bases and the J gene lost 0 bases, with 14 bases spanning the gap. CDR3 loop: CASSGTGTIAKNIQYF. CDR3 bases: TGTGCCAGCAGTGGCACAGGGACTATAGCCAAAAACATTCAGTACTTC.

This clonotype was seen many times. The V and J genes are TRBV15 and TRBJ2-3; D unclear. Germline lookup yields CDR1 LNHNV and CDR2 YYDKDF (reference sequence). This CDR3 spans 16 amino acids. Trimming cost V 5 bases and J 0 bases, with 15 bases left between them. As DNA, the CDR3 is TGTGCCACCAGCGGGCGAGGAGTTTTTAGCACAGATACGCAGTATTTT. This translates into CATSGRGVFSTDTQYF.

The chain recombines TRBV14 with TRBJ2-7; 10 bases agree with TRBD1. The CDR3 extends over 15 amino acids. The germline V gene encodes CDR1 SGHDN and CDR2 FVKESK. V lost 4 bases and J lost 3; bases outside the gene matches: 6. The CDR3 DNA follows: TGTGCCAGCAGCCCGGACAGGGGGAGGTTCTACGAGCAGTACTTC. Protein sequence: CASSPDRGRFYEQYF.

J is TRBJ2-3 and V is TRBV30, with TRBD1 as a possible D gene (5 bases). Germline V gene sequence: CDR1 GTSNPN, CDR2 SVGIG (reference sequence). The CDR3 is 17 residues long. Trimming stripped 2 bases from V and 2 bases from J, with 20 bases between. The CDR3 sequence is CAWSSGAGHSYTDTQYF. Written as DNA, the CDR3 is TGTGCCTGGAGTAGTGGTGCAGGGCACTCCTACACAGATACGCAGTATTTT.

The rearrangement joins TRBV19 to TRBJ2-5; D remains unclear. The CDR3 sequence is 15 residues long. CDR1 and CDR2 from the germline V gene are LNHDA and SQIVND (reference sequence). Trimming took off 6 bases at V and 5 bases at J, with 19 bases between the two ends. The CDR3 protein is CASRQKSGRAETQYF. CDR3 sequence (DNA): TGTGCCAGTAGGCAAAAGTCCGGACGCGCGGAGACCCAGTACTTC.

A remark on this clonotype: This could be a read error, since a much larger clone is one nucleotide away. The rearrangement joins TRBV5-1 to TRBJ2-1; 8 bases map to TRBD2. The V and J ends lost 9 bases and 5 bases, in that order; junction bases with no gene match: 13. The germline V gene has CDR1 SGHRS and CDR2 YFSETQ. The CDR3 is 15 residues long. CDR3 DNA: TGCGCCAACAGGTCTGCGGGGGGCCGGGACAATGAGCAGTTCTTC. Translation: CANRSAGGRDNEQFF. Full variable domain (missing parts from reference TRBV5-1 and TRBJ2-1): KAGVTQTPRYLIKTRGQQVTLSCSPISGHRSVSWYQQTPGQGLQFLFEYFSETQRNKGNFPGRFSGRQFSNSRSEMNVSTLELGDSALYLCANRSAGGRDNEQFFGPGTRLTVL.

V usage is TRBV20-1 and J usage is TRBJ2-1; D is perhaps TRBD2 (6 bases). V lost 7 bases to trimming and J lost 6 bases, with 19 bases between them. CDR1 is DFQATT and CDR2 is SNEGSKA in the germline V gene (reference sequence). This CDR3 has 14 residues. Here the CDR3 reads CSVPASEGPNEQFF. The CDR3 coding sequence is TGCAGTGTTCCCGCCTCGGAGGGTCCCAATGAGCAGTTCTTC.

The CDR3 spells CASSQDTGATDTQYF. Here the CDR3 DNA reads TGTGCCAGCAGCCAAGATACGGGAGCCACAGATACGCAGTATTTT. The chain joins TRBV4-2 to TRBJ2-3, with D maybe TRBD2 (6 bases). The CDR3 totals 15 residues. CDR1 LGHNA and CDR2 YNFKEQ come from the germline V gene. Trimming pared 0 bases from V and 2 bases from J, leaving 9 bases between.